The rows below give T cell receptor beta chains drawn from one sample of a study of blood T cells in healthy people across ages. A single record per CDR3 protein comes from TCRdb applying MiXCR to the 5' RACE reads. Of about 720,000 distinct CDR3 sequences listed, approximately 25% are singletons. These records were also assigned to another study, of T cells of mothers and their children.

The source material was blood. The receptors shown here come from a boy aged 10-17 years in good health. The CDR3 runs from the conserved cysteine through the conserved F or W. The order of the fields is D gene, V gene, J gene, clone size, CDR3 DNA, CDR3 protein. The D gene is left open where the match is weak. Size values are once, few and many counts, or a class for expanded clones, and some rows have none.

NA,TRBV20-1,TRBJ2-5,few,TGCAGTGCTAGAGATCCGACAACAGCCCAAGAGACCCAGTACTTC,CSARDPTTAQETQYF
NA,TRBV7-3,TRBJ1-3,NA,TGTGCCAGCAGCTGGACGAGTGGAAACACCATATATTTT,CASSWTSGNTIYF
TRBD1,TRBV6-5,TRBJ2-4,NA,TGTGCCAGCAGAGATACAGGGGGGCGGAACATTCAGTACTTC,CASRDTGGRNIQYF
NA,TRBV6-5,TRBJ2-1,few,TGTGCCAGCAGTCAGCGTGAGAGCTCCTACAATGAGCAGTTCTTC,CASSQRESSYNEQFF
NA,TRBV12-3/TRBV12-4,TRBJ1-2,NA,TGTGCCAGCAGTTTCACCTCCCGGACAGAGGGCTACACCTTC,CASSFTSRTEGYTF
NA,TRBV28,TRBJ1-5,few,TGTGCCAGCAGTTTACGGTCAGGGGGCAATCAGCCCCAGCATTTT,CASSLRSGGNQPQHF
TRBD1,TRBV29-1,TRBJ2-7,NA,TGCAGCGTTGTATCGGACAGGGGAGAGGAGCAGTACTTC,CSVVSDRGEEQYF
NA,TRBV28,TRBJ2-7,few,TGTGCCAGCAGAAGACAGGTTACCGCCTTTGGCGAGCAGTACTTC,CASRRQVTAFGEQYF
NA,TRBV6-5,TRBJ1-2,NA,TGTGCCAGCAGTAGATCACTACCTATTGACTATGGCTACACCTTC,CASSRSLPIDYGYTF
TRBD1,TRBV4-3,TRBJ2-1,few,TGCGCCAGCAGCCACGACTACGCTGGACAGGGTTATGATGAGCAGTTCTTC,CASSHDYAGQGYDEQFF
NA,TRBV6-2/TRBV6-3,TRBJ1-2,NA,TGTGCCAGCAGTCTGGACAATGACTATGGCTACACCTTC,CASSLDNDYGYTF
NA,TRBV7-2,TRBJ2-7,once,TGTGCCAGCAGCTTAATAGAGGGGGTTTTCGGGGAGCAGTACTTC,CASSLIEGVFGEQYF
NA,TRBV7-2,TRBJ2-1,few,TGTGCCAGCAGCTTAGCTTGGCGGGGCCGGACGGAGCAGTTCTTC,CASSLAWRGRTEQFF
NA,TRBV6-2/TRBV6-3,TRBJ1-2,NA,TGTGCCAGCAGTGGACCGACAAGACCTAACTATGGCTACACCTTC,CASSGPTRPNYGYTF
TRBD1,TRBV19,TRBJ2-6,few,TGTGCCAGTAGTTCTCACGACAGGGGGAGGTTTGGGGCCAACGTCCTGACTTTC,CASSSHDRGRFGANVLTF
NA,TRBV28,TRBJ2-7,NA,TGTGCCAGCAGGATCGCGGGACACACCTACGAGCAGTACTTC,CASRIAGHTYEQYF
NA,TRBV7-2,TRBJ2-7,NA,TGTGCCAGCAGCTTAGTACAGGGGAGGTACGAGCAGTACTTC,CASSLVQGRYEQYF
NA,TRBV5-1,TRBJ2-1,many,TGTGCCAGCAGCTTAAGGGGTGGGAGCTCCTACAATGAGCAGTTCTTC,CASSLRGGSSYNEQFF
NA,TRBV7-3,TRBJ2-5,few,TGTGCCAGCAGCTTAGGCTCAGGGGTAGGGGAGACCCAGTACTTC,CASSLGSGVGETQYF
NA,TRBV28,TRBJ2-5,few,TGTGCCAGCAGTGGCCGGGCTTCGGGACTTCAAGAGACCCAGTACTTC,CASSGRASGLQETQYF
NA,TRBV5-1,TRBJ1-4,NA,TGCGCCAGCAGCAAAGGACACCTGGAAACAAATGAAAAACTGTTTTTT,CASSKGHLETNEKLFF
TRBD2,TRBV27,TRBJ2-1,NA,TGTGCCAGCAGTGTCCCGGGACTAGCGGACAATGAGCAGTTCTTC,CASSVPGLADNEQFF
TRBD1,TRBV25-1,TRBJ2-7,NA,TGTGCCACCGAAAGACAGGGGAACTACGAGCAGTGCTTC,CATERQGNYEQCF
TRBD2,TRBV9,TRBJ2-2,few,TGTGCCAGCAGCGTACTAGCGGGAGGGCCAGCCGGGGAGCTGTTTTTT,CASSVLAGGPAGELFF
TRBD1,TRBV6-5,TRBJ1-1,NA,TGTGCCAGCTCCAAAACAGGGGGTAGGGTTCGCCACGAAGCTTTCTTT,CASSKTGGRVRHEAFF
NA,TRBV4-2,TRBJ1-1,NA,TGTGCCAGCAGCCAAGATGTGGAGGACTACACTGAAGCTTTCTTT,CASSQDVEDYTEAFF
NA,TRBV7-9,TRBJ2-1,NA,TGTGCCAGCAGCTTAGCGACAGCGGATGAGCAGTTCTTC,CASSLATADEQFF
NA,TRBV6-2/TRBV6-3,TRBJ1-6,NA,TGTGCCAGCAGTTACGATGTTGGGAGTCTCCACTTT,CASSYDVGSLHF
NA,TRBV29-1,TRBJ2-1,few,TGCAGCGTTGAACTCCCAGGGAATGAGCAGTTCTTC,CSVELPGNEQFF
TRBD1,TRBV7-3,TRBJ1-2,NA,TGTGCCAGCAGCCCCTCGGGACAGGGGTGGGACTATGGCTACACCTTC,CASSPSGQGWDYGYTF
TRBD1,TRBV29-1,TRBJ2-5,few,TGCAGCGTTGAGGGACAGGGTCGCCTTGAGACCCAGTACTTC,CSVEGQGRLETQYF
TRBD1,TRBV12-3/TRBV12-4,TRBJ2-3,few,TGTGCCAGCACCCCGACAGGGGAAACTAGCACAGATACGCAGTATTTT,CASTPTGETSTDTQYF
NA,TRBV6-1,TRBJ2-3,NA,TGTGCCAGCAGTGCTTTAGGGGGACTGGGGTCAGATACGCAGTATTTT,CASSALGGLGSDTQYF
NA,TRBV2,TRBJ2-2,few,TGTGCCAGCAGTGACCCCGAGGTAGGGTCAAACACCGGGGAGCTGTTTTTT,CASSDPEVGSNTGELFF
NA,TRBV29-1,TRBJ1-1,NA,TGCAGCGGAGGGGTGCAGGCCATGAACACTGAAACTTTCTTT,CSGGVQAMNTETFF
NA,TRBV5-1,TRBJ1-2,NA,TGCGCCAGCAGCTTCTCGGAAAGCTATGGCTACACCTTC,CASSFSESYGYTF
NA,TRBV25-1,TRBJ2-5,few,TGTGCCAGCAGTGAGGCAGGGAAAAAGACCCAGTACTTC,CASSEAGKKTQYF